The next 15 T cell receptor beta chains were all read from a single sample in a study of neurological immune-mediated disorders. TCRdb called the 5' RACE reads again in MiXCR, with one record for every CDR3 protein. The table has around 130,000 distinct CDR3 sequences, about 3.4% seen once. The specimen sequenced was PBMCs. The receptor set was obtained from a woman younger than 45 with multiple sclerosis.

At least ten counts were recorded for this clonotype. The CDR3 bases are TGTGCCAGCAGCCTTTTTAGCGGCCGCTCTAGCACAGATACGCAGTATTTT. Encoded protein: CASSLFSGRSSTDTQYF. The rearrangement joins TRBV7-6 to TRBJ2-3, with a weak D call TRBD2 (6 bases). CDR1 SGHVS and CDR2 FNYEAQ come from the germline V gene. V was shortened by 5 bases and J by 0 bases, with 18 bases between the two germline ends. This CDR3 has 17 residues.

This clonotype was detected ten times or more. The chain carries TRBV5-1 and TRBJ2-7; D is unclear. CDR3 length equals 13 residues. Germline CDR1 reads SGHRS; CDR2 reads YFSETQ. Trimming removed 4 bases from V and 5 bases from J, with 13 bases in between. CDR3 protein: CASSNGRTDEQYF. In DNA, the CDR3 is TGCGCCAGCAGCAACGGACGGACGGACGAGCAGTACTTC.

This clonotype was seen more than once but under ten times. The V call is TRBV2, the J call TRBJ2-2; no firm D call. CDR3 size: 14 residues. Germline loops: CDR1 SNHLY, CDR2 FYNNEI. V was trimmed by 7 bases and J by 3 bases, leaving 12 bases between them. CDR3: CASIGNSYTGELFF. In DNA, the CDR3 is TGTGCCAGCATTGGGAACAGCTACACCGGGGAGCTGTTTTTT.

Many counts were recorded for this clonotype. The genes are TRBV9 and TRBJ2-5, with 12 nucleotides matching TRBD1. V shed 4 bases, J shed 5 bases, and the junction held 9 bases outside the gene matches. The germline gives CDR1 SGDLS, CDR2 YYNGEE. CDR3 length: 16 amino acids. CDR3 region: CASSPLGTGGRETQYF. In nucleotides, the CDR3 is TGTGCCAGCAGCCCCCTCGGGACAGGGGGCCGGGAGACCCAGTACTTC.

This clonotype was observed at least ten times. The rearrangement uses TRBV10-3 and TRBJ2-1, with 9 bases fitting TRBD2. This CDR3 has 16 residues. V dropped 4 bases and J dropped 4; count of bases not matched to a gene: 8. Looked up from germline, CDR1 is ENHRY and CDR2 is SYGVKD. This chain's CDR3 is CAISATLTSGYNEQFF. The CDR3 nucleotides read TGTGCCATCAGTGCCACTCTAACTAGCGGGTACAATGAGCAGTTCTTC.

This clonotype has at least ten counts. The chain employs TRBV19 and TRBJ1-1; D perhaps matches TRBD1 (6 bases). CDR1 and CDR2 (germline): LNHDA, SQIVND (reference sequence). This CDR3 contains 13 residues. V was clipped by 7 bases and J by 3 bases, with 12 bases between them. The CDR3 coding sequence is TGTGCCAGTAAACAGGGAGTGGACACTGAAGCTTTCTTT. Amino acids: CASKQGVDTEAFF.

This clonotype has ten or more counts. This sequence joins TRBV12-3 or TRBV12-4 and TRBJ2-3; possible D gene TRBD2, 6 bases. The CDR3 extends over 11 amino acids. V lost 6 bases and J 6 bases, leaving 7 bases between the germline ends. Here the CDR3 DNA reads TGTGCCAGCAGCCTAGCGGATACGCAGTATTTT. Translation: CASSLADTQYF.

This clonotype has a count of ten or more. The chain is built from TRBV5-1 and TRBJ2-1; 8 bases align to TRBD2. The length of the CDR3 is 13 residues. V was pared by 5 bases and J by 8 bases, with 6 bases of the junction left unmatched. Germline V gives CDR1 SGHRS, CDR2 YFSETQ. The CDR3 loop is CASSSTSADEQFF. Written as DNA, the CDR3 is TGCGCCAGCAGTTCGACTAGCGCAGATGAGCAGTTCTTC.

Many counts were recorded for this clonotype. This CDR3 is CASRGWDEKLFF. The CDR3 coding sequence is TGTGCCAGCCGGGGATGGGATGAAAAACTGTTTTTT. The chain combines TRBV12-3 or TRBV12-4 with TRBJ1-4; no reliable D call. V was clipped by 8 bases and J by 6 bases, with 10 bases between them. The CDR3 totals 12 residues.

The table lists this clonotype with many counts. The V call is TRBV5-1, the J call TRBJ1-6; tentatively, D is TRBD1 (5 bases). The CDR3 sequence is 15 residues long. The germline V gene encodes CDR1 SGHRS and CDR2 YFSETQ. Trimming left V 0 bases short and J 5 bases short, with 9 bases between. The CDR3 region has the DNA TGCGCCAGCAGCTTGGCGGGGCAGGATAATTCACCCCTCCACTTT. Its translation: CASSLAGQDNSPLHF.

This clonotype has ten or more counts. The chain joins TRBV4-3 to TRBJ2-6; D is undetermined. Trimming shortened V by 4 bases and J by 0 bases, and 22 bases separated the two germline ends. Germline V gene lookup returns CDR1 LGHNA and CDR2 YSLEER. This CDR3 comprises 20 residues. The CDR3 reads CASSLTLAQTELSGANVLTF. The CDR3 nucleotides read TGCGCCAGCAGCCTCACCTTGGCACAGACCGAACTCTCTGGGGCCAACGTCCTGACTTTC.

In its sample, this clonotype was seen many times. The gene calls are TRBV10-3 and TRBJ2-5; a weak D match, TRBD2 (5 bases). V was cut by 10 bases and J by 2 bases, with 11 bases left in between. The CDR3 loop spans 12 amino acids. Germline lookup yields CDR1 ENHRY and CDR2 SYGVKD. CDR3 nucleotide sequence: TGTGCCACGAAAGCGGAGCAAGAGACCCAGTACTTC. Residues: CATKAEQETQYF.

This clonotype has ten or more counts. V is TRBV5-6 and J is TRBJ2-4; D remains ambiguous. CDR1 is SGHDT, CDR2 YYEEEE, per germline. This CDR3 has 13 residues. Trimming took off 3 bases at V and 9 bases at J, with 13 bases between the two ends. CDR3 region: CASSWAVRSIQYF. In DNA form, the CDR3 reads TGTGCCAGCAGCTGGGCAGTAAGGTCCATTCAGTACTTC.

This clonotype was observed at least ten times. CDR3 DNA sequence: TGTGCCAGCAGTTCCCACGGGACAGCAACCTACGAGCAGTACTTC. Residues: CASSSHGTATYEQYF. The V gene is TRBV6-2 or TRBV6-3, the J gene TRBJ2-7, with 7 bases aligning to TRBD1. V was pared by 4 bases and J by 2 bases, with 8 bases of the junction left unmatched. Looked up from germline, CDR1 is MNHEY and CDR2 is SVGEGT. The CDR3 consists of 15 residues.

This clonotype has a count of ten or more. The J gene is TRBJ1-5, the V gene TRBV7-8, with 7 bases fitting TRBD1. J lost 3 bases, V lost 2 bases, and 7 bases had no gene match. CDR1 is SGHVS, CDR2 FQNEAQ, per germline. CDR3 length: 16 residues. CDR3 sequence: CASSLRGRPLNQPQHF. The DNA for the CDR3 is TGTGCCAGCAGCTTAAGGGGGCGACCCCTCAATCAGCCCCAGCATTTT.